These 8 T cell receptor beta chains share one sample of origin, sequenced in a study of Ad26.COV2.S vaccination and SARS-CoV-2 variants. Assay used: immunoSEQ multiplex PCR; TCRdb lists only in-frame clones, some missing. The sample holds roughly 350,000 clones, over 75% seen once. Described treatment: some 19 received Ad26.COV2.S at low or high dose, single or two shots; roughly 5 received placebo; per-sample allocation not given. Sampling was performed 63 days after the first vaccine or placebo injection. The source material was peripheral blood, sampled in a trial of Ad26.COV2.S vaccine versus placebo. Receptor source: a person aged 18-60 years who received the Ad26.COV2.S COVID-19 vaccine or a placebo.

The J gene is TRBJ2-7, the V gene TRBV29-1; D unclear. V was cut by 7 bases and J by 4 bases, with 11 bases left in between. There are 11 residues in the CDR3. Germline CDR1 and CDR2: SQVTM and ANQGSEA. In nucleotides, the CDR3 is TGCAGCGCCTCATTCAGGTACGAGCAGTACTTC. Its translation: CSASFRYEQYF.

The chain links TRBV11-2 to TRBJ2-1; 8 bases map to TRBD1. Losses at the gene ends were 6 bases for V and 0 bases for J; bases not matched to a gene: 4. The CDR3 runs 15 residues. The germline gives CDR1 SGHAT, CDR2 FQNNGV. In nucleotides, the CDR3 is TGTGCCAGCAGTAAAACAGGGGGCTCCTACAATGAGCAGTTCTTC. Amino acid sequence: CASSKTGGSYNEQFF.

The CDR3 bases are TGTGCCAGCAGCCCCGAGACAGGGGAGACCCAGTACTTC. This sequence encodes CASSPETGETQYF. J is TRBJ2-5 and V is TRBV5-4; 7 nucleotides line up with TRBD1. Germline V gene sequence: CDR1 SGHNT, CDR2 YYREEE (reference sequence). CDR3 length: 13 residues. V shed 4 bases and J 5 bases; nucleotides not matched to a gene: 5.

This chain connects TRBV5-1 to TRBJ1-1; a possible D gene is TRBD1 (6 bases). This CDR3 comprises 17 residues. V lost 2 bases and J 0 bases, leaving 17 bases between the germline ends. The V gene's germline CDR1 is SGHRS and CDR2 YFSETQ. CDR3 loop: CASSLFAPGAMNTEAFF. The CDR3, as DNA: TGCGCCAGCAGCTTATTTGCCCCGGGGGCAATGAACACTGAAGCTTTCTTT.

The rearrangement joins TRBV5-5 to TRBJ2-5, with 7 positions matching TRBD2. This CDR3 is built from 15 residues. V trimming: 0 bases; J trimming: 4 bases; junction bases outside the gene matches: 6. Germline V gene lookup returns CDR1 SGHKS and CDR2 YYEKEE (reference sequence). The chain's CDR3 is CASSLGLGGGETQYF. The CDR3 coding sequence is TGTGCCAGCAGCTTGGGACTAGGCGGGGGAGAGACCCAGTACTTC.

Points on this clone: The sample contains more than one DNA sequence encoding this CDR3. The chain has TRBV12-3 or TRBV12-4 and TRBJ2-1; D gene ambiguous. The germline V and J ends were trimmed by 8 bases and 3 bases, with 8 bases remaining between them. CDR3 length: 12 residues. The CDR3 region has the DNA TGTGCCAGCGGCTCGGGCTACAATGAGCAGTTCTTC. Amino acid sequence: CASGSGYNEQFF.

This chain joins TRBV6-1 and TRBJ2-5; D not resolved. The germline gives CDR1 MNHNS, CDR2 SASEGT. Deletions cut 1 base from V and 1 base from J, with 13 bases between. CDR3 length: 16 amino acids. Here the CDR3 reads CASSEVRLRPQETQYF. CDR3 DNA: TGTGCCAGCAGTGAAGTCCGGCTTAGACCCCAAGAGACCCAGTACTTC.

The genes are TRBV3-1 (or the pseudogene TRBV3-2) and TRBJ1-5; a possible D gene is TRBD1 (6 bases). The CDR3 contains 17 residues. Germline loops: CDR1 LGHDT, CDR2 YNNKEL (reference sequence). The V and J ends lost 4 bases and 2 bases respectively, with 18 bases between them. The CDR3 DNA is TGTGCCAGCAGCCCAAAGCACAGGGCAGGTGGCAATCAGCCCCAGCATTTT. Amino acid sequence: CASSPKHRAGGNQPQHF.